This entry features one T cell receptor (beta chain) sequence. These data originate in a study of control samples from healthy donors and cancer patients. TCRdb keeps only in-frame clones here, not all; method: immunoSEQ multiplex PCR. The sample has tens of thousands of clones; about 75% are singletons. The CDR3 is 15 amino acids. Germline-derived CDR1 and CDR2 are MGHRA and YSYEKL. V gave up 0 bases and J gave up 4 bases, with 13 bases separating them. This sequence originates from a male donor with melanoma. The chain links TRBV4-1 to TRBJ2-7; possibly TRBD1 or TRBD2 for D (5 bases each). Sequences were obtained from formalin-fixed, paraffin-embedded tissue. CDR3 bases: TGCGCCAGCAGCCAAGATGACGAGGGGAGTTACGAGCAGTACTTC. The encoded protein is CASSQDDEGSYEQYF.